The 8 T cell receptor beta chains in this list originate from one sample, sequenced in a study of cytomegalovirus exposure and HLA in healthy donors. Sequencing used immunoSEQ multiplex PCR; TCRdb keeps in-frame clones, though not all of them. The table shows approximately 270,000 clones, with 86% occurring only once. The specimen was PBMCs. These receptors were obtained from a woman between 18 and 29 years old in good health and CMV-seronegative.

The rearrangement links TRBV27 to TRBJ2-5, with 9 bases matching TRBD1. J lost 5 bases, V lost 4 bases, and 8 bases had no gene match. This CDR3 region has 15 residues. Germline CDR1 is MNHEY and CDR2 is SMNVEV (reference sequence). The CDR3 reads CASSSPGQGAETQYF. The CDR3 DNA is TGTGCCAGCAGTTCACCGGGACAGGGAGCTGAGACCCAGTACTTC.

The chain uses TRBV13 and TRBJ2-7; 11 bases align to TRBD1. This CDR3 comprises 15 residues. Germline lookup yields CDR1 PRHDT and CDR2 FYEKMQ (reference sequence). V shed 3 bases, J shed 6 bases, and the junction held 7 bases outside the gene matches. As DNA, the CDR3 is TGTGCCAGCAGCTTCCCTGGACAGGGGGCTCTCGAGCAGTACTTC. Translating it yields CASSFPGQGALEQYF.

The CDR3 nucleotides read TGCGCCAGCGGTCCCGGGCCCCCCGGGAACCCTGGAAACACCATATATTTT. Translating gives CASGPGPPGNPGNTIYF. This chain joins TRBV4-3 and TRBJ1-3; D gene uncertain. V was shortened by 8 bases and J by 2 bases, with 22 bases between the two germline ends. The germline V gene encodes CDR1 LGHNA and CDR2 YSLEER. CDR3 length equals 17 residues.

This chain links TRBV5-1 with TRBJ2-7; a weak D match, TRBD1 (6 bases). There are 12 residues in the CDR3. The germline V gene encodes CDR1 SGHRS and CDR2 YFSETQ. V lost 6 bases, J lost 13 bases, and 20 bases lay in between. This CDR3 is CASTAGRGRSYF. DNA of the CDR3: TGCGCCAGCACGGCCGGCAGGGGCCGTAGCTACTTC.

The chain has TRBV7-2 and TRBJ2-1, with D maybe TRBD2 (5 bases). Trimming removed 1 base at V and 15 bases at J, with 13 bases between. Germline CDR1 SGHTA, CDR2 FQGNSA. The CDR3 spans 12 residues. The CDR3 sequence: CASSLERSSRFF. For the CDR3, the DNA is TGTGCCAGCAGCTTAGAGCGGTCGTCGAGGTTCTTC.

This clone was detected once. This chain connects TRBV30 to TRBJ2-1; maybe TRBD2 (5 bases). The CDR3 has 12 amino acids. V was shortened by 0 bases and J by 10 bases, with 10 bases between the two germline ends. CDR1 is GTSNPN, CDR2 SVGIG, per germline (reference sequence). The chain's CDR3 is CAWSVRTGEQFF. The CDR3 DNA sequence: TGTGCCTGGAGTGTACGGACGGGAGAGCAGTTCTTC.

The chain couples TRBV4-1 to TRBJ2-1, with 7 nucleotides matching TRBD2. Per the germline V gene, CDR1 is MGHRA and CDR2 is YSYEKL. The J segment lost 4 bases and the V segment lost 0 bases, leaving 3 bases of the junction unmatched. The CDR3 runs to 15 residues. In nucleotides, the CDR3 is TGCGCCAGCAGCCAAGAACTAGCGCGATACAATGAGCAGTTCTTC. Protein product: CASSQELARYNEQFF.

This clone has a single count. V usage is TRBV7-3 and J usage is TRBJ2-7; 8 bases match TRBD2. The germline gives CDR1 SGHTA, CDR2 FQGTGA. This CDR3 has 16 amino acids. The junction had 13 bases not matched to a gene; V was cut back by 4 bases and J by 5 bases. CDR3 DNA: TGTGCCAGCAGCTCGTATAGCGGGGCTGGGATACACGAGCAGTACTTC. Translation gives CASSSYSGAGIHEQYF.